This T cell receptor beta chain came from a study of cytomegalovirus exposure and HLA in healthy donors. At the level of the study: Unique TCRs numbering some 77 million, obtained from HLA-typed donors, made up an early data release. Study-wide results and caveats: Roughly even sequencing depth across donors was the assumption behind the presence/absence analyses.

Donors had nominal health at sampling but likely had unrecorded immune exposures. On this clone itself: The antigen is undetermined.

PCR primers comprised 60 Vbeta and 13 Jbeta primers. The assay was immunoSEQ multiplex PCR, and TCRdb's table has in-frame clones only and misses some. The data include 120,000 or so clones; the top ten clones carry around 3.6%. Germline V CDR1 and CDR2: LNHNV, YYDKDF (reference sequence). Trimming cost V 1 base and J 4 bases; bases outside gene matches: 7. The CDR3 runs 17 residues. The sequenced sample was PBMCs. The receptor comes from a man between 18 and 35 years old in good health and CMV-seronegative. The genes are TRBV15 and TRBJ1-4; 9 nucleotides match TRBD1. This chain's CDR3 is CATSRGDRERDNEKLFF. Here the CDR3 DNA reads TGTGCCACCAGCAGAGGGGACAGGGAACGTGATAATGAAAAACTGTTTTTT. Looking up the rest from reference TRBV15 and TRBJ1-4 gives the full variable domain: DAMVIQNPRYQVTQFGKPVTLSCSQTLNHNVMYWYQQKSSQAPKLLFHYYDKDFNNEADTPDNFQSRRPNTSFCFLDIRSPGLGDTAMYLCATSRGDRERDNEKLFFGSGTQLSVL.